Shown below are 22 T cell receptor beta chains from a single sample sequenced in a study of blood T cell repertoires in COVID-19. Sequencing was performed with immunoSEQ multiplex PCR; in TCRdb, only in-frame clones are kept and a portion is missing. The sample holds more than 70,000 clones; 75% to 95% are singletons and the top ten take under 6.5%. The material sequenced was peripheral blood. All receptors derive from a woman between 18 and 29 years old with acute or convalescent COVID-19.

This chain links TRBV28 with TRBJ1-5, with TRBD1 as a possible D gene (6 bases). Germline V gene lookup returns CDR1 MDHEN and CDR2 SYDVKM. CDR3 length equals 15 residues. Trimming shortened V by 5 bases and J by 3 bases, and 14 bases separated the two germline ends. CDR3 region: CASSKETGDNQPQHF. CDR3 DNA sequence: TGTGCCAGCAGTAAGGAGACAGGCGACAATCAGCCCCAGCATTTT.

This clone was observed once. This chain connects TRBV6-5 to TRBJ1-1; D remains unclear. The V end lost 8 bases, the J end lost 5 bases, and 12 bases lay between the germline ends. This CDR3 has 12 amino acids. Germline V gives CDR1 MNHEY, CDR2 SVGAGI. This chain's CDR3 is CASGRVRTEAFF. Here the CDR3 DNA reads TGTGCCAGCGGGAGGGTGAGGACTGAAGCTTTCTTT.

V is TRBV11-2 and J is TRBJ1-1; TRBD1 matches at 8 bases. Germline loops: CDR1 SGHAT, CDR2 FQNNGV. V trimming: 0 bases; J trimming: 4 bases; junction bases outside the gene matches: 4. CDR3 length equals 15 residues. The CDR3 bases are TGTGCCAGCAGCTTAGATCCTACAGGGGGCACTGAAGCTTTCTTT. Translation: CASSLDPTGGTEAFF.

V and J are TRBV7-8 and TRBJ2-2, with TRBD1 identical over 8 bases. This CDR3 is built from 17 residues. The junction had 10 bases not matched to a gene; V was cut back by 1 base and J by 6 bases. Germline assignment: CDR1 SGHVS and CDR2 FQNEAQ. Here the CDR3 DNA reads TGTGCCAGCAGCTTAGGGTTTGGACAGGGCGTCGCCGGGGAGCTGTTTTTT. The encoded protein is CASSLGFGQGVAGELFF.

The CDR3 loop reads CSKRRTSGRHEQYF. DNA of the CDR3: TGCAGCAAACGACGGACTAGCGGGAGGCACGAGCAGTACTTC. This rearrangement joins TRBV29-1 to TRBJ2-7, with 14 bases that match TRBD2. Germline V gene sequence: CDR1 SQVTM, CDR2 ANQGSEA. The CDR3 contains 14 residues. V was clipped by 8 bases and J by 5 bases; unmatched bases: 8.

This sequence joins TRBV9 and TRBJ2-1; TRBD1 matches at 9 bases. Losses at the gene ends were 3 bases for V and 4 bases for J; bases not matched to a gene: 5. CDR1 and CDR2 (germline): SGDLS, YYNGEE. The length of the CDR3 is 15 residues. CDR3 coding DNA: TGTGCCAGCAGCGCCGGGACAGGGCTATACAATGAGCAGTTCTTC. Its protein product is CASSAGTGLYNEQFF.

This chain's CDR3 is CASSEMTRGAYEQYF. Written as DNA, the CDR3 is TGTGCCAGCAGTGAAATGACCCGGGGGGCCTACGAGCAGTACTTC. The J gene is TRBJ2-7, the V gene TRBV2; TRBD2 matches 7 bases. V was pared by 2 bases and J by 2 bases, with 6 bases of the junction left unmatched. The CDR3 runs to 15 residues. Germline V gene lookup returns CDR1 SNHLY and CDR2 FYNNEI.

In regard to this clone: The sample has other DNA sequences that encode this CDR3 too. This sequence joins TRBV19 and TRBJ2-3; 9 bases agree with TRBD2. CDR3 length: 15 amino acids. Germline V CDR1 and CDR2: LNHDA, SQIVND (reference sequence). V trimming: 6 bases; J trimming: 3 bases; junction bases outside the gene matches: 7. The CDR3, as DNA: TGTGCCAGTAGAAGAGCGGGAGGCCCTACAGATACGCAGTATTTT. Translating it yields CASRRAGGPTDTQYF. Using reference TRBV19 and TRBJ2-3 for the parts outside the CDR3, the full variable domain is DGGITQSPKYLFRKEGQNVTLSCEQNLNHDAMYWYRQDPGQGLRLIYYSQIVNDFQKGDIAEGYSVSREKKESFPLTVTSAQKNPTAFYLCASRRAGGPTDTQYFGPGTRLTVL.

The rearrangement joins TRBV7-8 to TRBJ1-2; no clear D gene. Germline CDR1 SGHVS, CDR2 FQNEAQ. The CDR3 length is 14 residues. Trimming shortened V by 5 bases and J by 5 bases, and 15 bases separated the two germline ends. The CDR3 region has the DNA TGTGCCAGCAGCACCCGGACGGGAGGGTATGGCTACACCTTC. Its translation: CASSTRTGGYGYTF.

V and J are TRBV20-1 and TRBJ2-7; the D gene is possibly TRBD2 (6 bases). Germline values: CDR1 DFQATT, CDR2 SNEGSKA (reference sequence). The CDR3 has 14 residues. V lost 3 bases and J 0 bases, leaving 12 bases between the germline ends. CDR3 residues: CSASKVGGSYEQYF. The DNA of the CDR3 is TGCAGTGCTAGTAAGGTCGGGGGCTCCTACGAGCAGTACTTC.

As to this clone: One end of the junction fails to match germline, which may point to a read error. The CDR3 nucleotides are TGTGCTTGGACAGCGGCCTATGGCTACACCTTC. As protein: CAWTAAYGYTF. This chain joins TRBV30 and TRBJ1-2, with D possibly TRBD1 on 6 matching bases. CDR1 GTSNPN and CDR2 SVGIG come from the germline V gene (reference sequence). CDR3 length: 11 amino acids.

The J gene is TRBJ2-1, the V gene TRBV3-1 (or the pseudogene TRBV3-2), with 9 bases aligning to TRBD2. The V segment lost 4 bases and the J segment 2 bases; nucleotides outside the gene matches: 9. The CDR3 runs 17 residues. The germline V gene has CDR1 LGHDT and CDR2 YNNKEL (reference sequence). The CDR3 reads CASSLRGLAGTYNEQFF. CDR3 DNA: TGTGCCAGCAGCCTAAGAGGTCTAGCGGGAACCTACAATGAGCAGTTCTTC.

The chain links TRBV6-5 to TRBJ2-5, with 7 bases fitting TRBD1. V was pared by 7 bases and J by 1 base, with 9 bases of the junction left unmatched. Germline CDR1 and CDR2: MNHEY and SVGAGI. CDR3 length: 15 amino acids. This CDR3 reads CASTQTGTPQETQYF. Here the CDR3 DNA reads TGTGCCAGCACCCAGACAGGGACACCCCAAGAGACCCAGTACTTC.

The rearrangement joins TRBV6-5 to TRBJ1-1; the D gene is possibly TRBD1 (5 bases). The CDR3 length is 14 residues. V lost 8 bases to trimming and J lost 2 bases, with 15 bases between them. CDR1 and CDR2 from the germline V gene are MNHEY and SVGAGI. The CDR3 sequence: CASLFGGGNTEAFF. The CDR3 nucleotides read TGTGCCAGCTTATTCGGGGGGGGAAACACTGAAGCTTTCTTT.

This clone has just a few counts. V and J are TRBV7-6 and TRBJ1-2, with a tentative D call TRBD1 (6 bases). This CDR3 contains 19 residues. V was pared by 5 bases and J by 0 bases, with 25 bases between. Germline CDR1 SGHVS, CDR2 FNYEAQ. CDR3 sequence reads: CASSPANPGVGVANYGYTF. The CDR3 DNA is TGTGCCAGCAGCCCGGCAAATCCAGGGGTAGGTGTTGCTAACTATGGCTACACCTTC.

The chain joins TRBV7-2 to TRBJ2-3, with 9 nucleotides matching TRBD2. Trimming took 4 bases from V and 5 from J; bases not matched to a gene: 13. This CDR3 is 17 amino acids long. The germline V gene has CDR1 SGHTA and CDR2 FQGNSA. The CDR3 is CASSSLRAGGPRDTQYF. The CDR3 DNA reads TGTGCCAGCAGCTCCCTCAGGGCGGGAGGGCCTAGAGATACGCAGTATTTT.

The chain employs TRBV29-1 and TRBJ2-7; 8 positions match TRBD1. The junction had 8 bases not matched to a gene; V was cut back by 6 bases and J by 1 base. The CDR3 loop spans 14 amino acids. Germline-derived CDR1 and CDR2 are SQVTM and ANQGSEA. In DNA, the CDR3 is TGCAGCGTCAACTTCGGACAGGGATCCTACGAGCAGTACTTC. It translates to CSVNFGQGSYEQYF.

The chain recombines TRBV7-2 with TRBJ2-3; D possibly corresponds to TRBD1 (5 bases). CDR3 size: 17 residues. Germline values: CDR1 SGHTA, CDR2 FQGNSA. V dropped 2 bases and J dropped 3 bases, with 18 bases sitting between them. The CDR3 bases are TGTGCCAGCAGCTTATCAGAGACAGTTTTAAGTACAGATACGCAGTATTTT. It codes for CASSLSETVLSTDTQYF.

This clone was detected only a few times. The V and J genes are TRBV7-2 and TRBJ1-6; D gene ambiguous. The CDR3 runs 15 residues. The germline V gene encodes CDR1 SGHTA and CDR2 FQGNSA. V lost 3 bases, J lost 7 bases, and 13 bases lay in between. CDR3 residues: CASSFQPGPNSPLHF. DNA of the CDR3: TGTGCCAGCAGCTTCCAACCGGGTCCCAATTCACCCCTCCACTTT.

The chain uses TRBV27 and TRBJ2-7, with D possibly being TRBD1 (6 bases). Germline-derived CDR1 and CDR2 are MNHEY and SMNVEV (reference sequence). V gave up 6 bases and J gave up 5 bases, with 23 bases separating them. The CDR3 is made up of 16 amino acids. As DNA, the CDR3 is TGTGCCAGCAGCCCCGTGGTACAGGGAGTTTGGGACGAGCAGTACTTC. Amino acid sequence: CASSPVVQGVWDEQYF.

This rearrangement joins TRBV5-5 to TRBJ1-4; TRBD1 matches 7 bases. Germline V gene sequence: CDR1 SGHKS, CDR2 YYEKEE (reference sequence). This CDR3 region has 16 residues. The V and J ends lost 2 bases and 3 bases, in that order; junction bases with no gene match: 7. The CDR3 protein is CASSFVIGTANEKLFF. The CDR3 nucleotides read TGTGCCAGCAGCTTTGTAATCGGGACAGCTAATGAAAAACTGTTTTTT.

Notes on this clone: This could be a read error, since a much larger clone is one nucleotide away. This CDR3 is also generated by other DNA sequences in the sample. This chain uses TRBV27 with TRBJ1-2; TRBD1 matches at 8 bases. The CDR3 totals 13 residues. Unmatched junction bases numbered 2, after V lost 5 bases and J lost 3 bases. Germline V gives CDR1 MNHEY, CDR2 SMNVEV (reference sequence). The DNA for the CDR3 is TGTGCCAGCAGTCCGGGACAGGACTATGGCTACACCTTC. It translates to CASSPGQDYGYTF.